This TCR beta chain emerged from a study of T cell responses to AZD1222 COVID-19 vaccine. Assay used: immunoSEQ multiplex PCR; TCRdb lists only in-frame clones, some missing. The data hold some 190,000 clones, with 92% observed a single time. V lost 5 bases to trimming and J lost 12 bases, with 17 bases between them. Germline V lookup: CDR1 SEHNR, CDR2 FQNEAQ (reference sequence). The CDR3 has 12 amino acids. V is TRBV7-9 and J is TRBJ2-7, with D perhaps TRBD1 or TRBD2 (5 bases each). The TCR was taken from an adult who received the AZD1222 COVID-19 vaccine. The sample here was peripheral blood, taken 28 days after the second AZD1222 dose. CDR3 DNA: TGTGCCAGCAGCCTGGACGTTGGGGGAACGTACTTC. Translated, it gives CASSLDVGGTYF.